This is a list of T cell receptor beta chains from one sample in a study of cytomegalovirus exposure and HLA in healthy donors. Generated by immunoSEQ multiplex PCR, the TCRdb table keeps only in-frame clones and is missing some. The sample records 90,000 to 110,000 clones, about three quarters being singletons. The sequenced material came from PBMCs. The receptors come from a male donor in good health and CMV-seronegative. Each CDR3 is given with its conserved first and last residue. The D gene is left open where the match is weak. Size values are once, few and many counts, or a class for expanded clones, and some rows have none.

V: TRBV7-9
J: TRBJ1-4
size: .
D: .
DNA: TGTGCCAGCAGCCGGACAGCCACTAATGAAAAACTGTTTTTT
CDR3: CASSRTATNEKLFF

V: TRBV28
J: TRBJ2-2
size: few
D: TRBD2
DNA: TGTGCCAGCAGTTTATCGGGGGGATTGGGCACCGGGGAGCTGTTTTTT
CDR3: CASSLSGGLGTGELFF

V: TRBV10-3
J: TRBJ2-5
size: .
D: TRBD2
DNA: TGTGCCATCAGTGCTAGCGGGAGGGCAGGCGAGACCCAGTACTTC
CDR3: CAISASGRAGETQYF

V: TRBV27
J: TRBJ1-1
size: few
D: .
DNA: TGTGCCAGCATGGGGAGGGAAAAGGACACTGAAGCTTTCTTT
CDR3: CASMGREKDTEAFF

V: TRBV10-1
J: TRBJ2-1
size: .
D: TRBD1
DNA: TGCGCCAGCAGTGATAGGAGGACAGGGGCAGGCAATGAGCAGTTCTTC
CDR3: CASSDRRTGAGNEQFF

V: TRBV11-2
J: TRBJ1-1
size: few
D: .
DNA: TGTGCCAGCAGCTTAGGGGGACAGAACACTGAAGCTTTCTTT
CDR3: CASSLGGQNTEAFF

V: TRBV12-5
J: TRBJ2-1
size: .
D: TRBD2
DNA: TGTGCTAGTGGTCCCCCCGGGACTAGCGTGTACAATGAGCAGTTCTTC
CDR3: CASGPPGTSVYNEQFF

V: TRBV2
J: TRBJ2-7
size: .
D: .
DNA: TGTGCCAGCAGTGGGGCTGCCCCTGACTCCTACGAGCAGTACTTC
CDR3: CASSGAAPDSYEQYF

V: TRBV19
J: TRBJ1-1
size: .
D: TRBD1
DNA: TGTGCCAGTAGTTTTCATGCAGGGGGTGAAGCTTTCTTT
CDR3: CASSFHAGGEAFF

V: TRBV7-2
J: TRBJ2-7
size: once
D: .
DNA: TGTGCCAGCAGACAGGAGGGAGAGCAGTACTTC
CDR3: CASRQEGEQYF

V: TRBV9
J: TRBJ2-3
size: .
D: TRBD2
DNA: TGTGCCAGCAGTCGGGGGGAGAGGGATACGCAGTATTTT
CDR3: CASSRGERDTQYF

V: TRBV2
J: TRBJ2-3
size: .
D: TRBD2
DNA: TGTGCCAGCAGTGAAGCGCTGGGGGGGACAGATACGCAGTATTTT
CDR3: CASSEALGGTDTQYF

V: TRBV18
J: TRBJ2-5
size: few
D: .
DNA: TGTGCCAGCTCACCACCCGGGGAGACCCAGTACTTC
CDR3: CASSPPGETQYF

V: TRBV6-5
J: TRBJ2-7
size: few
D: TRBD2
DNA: TGTGCCAGCAGCGGACTAGCGGGGGGCGGGGGCGAGCAGTACTTC
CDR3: CASSGLAGGGGEQYF

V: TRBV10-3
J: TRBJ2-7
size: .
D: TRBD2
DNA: TGTGCCATCAGTGAGCCAATGCGGGAGGGCCGGTACGAGCAGTACTTC
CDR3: CAISEPMREGRYEQYF

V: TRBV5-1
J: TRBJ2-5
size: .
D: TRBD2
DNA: TGCGCCAGCAGCTTGATAGCGGGAGGGCTCCGGGAGACCCAGTACTTC
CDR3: CASSLIAGGLRETQYF

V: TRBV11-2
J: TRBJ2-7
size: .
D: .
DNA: TGTGCCAGCAGCTTAGTCCCAGGGGCCCGAATTTACTACGAGCAGTACTTC
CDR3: CASSLVPGARIYYEQYF

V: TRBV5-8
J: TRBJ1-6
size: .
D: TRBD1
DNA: TGTGCCAGCAGCCAAAACAGGGGGGACTCACCCCTCCACTTT
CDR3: CASSQNRGDSPLHF

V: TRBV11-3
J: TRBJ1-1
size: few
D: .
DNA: TGTGCCAGCAGCTCCATGGACATGAACACTGAAGCTTTCTTT
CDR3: CASSSMDMNTEAFF

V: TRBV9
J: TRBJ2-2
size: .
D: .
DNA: TGTGCCAGCAGCGTAGCTTCGTCCGGGAAGAGTTCCGGGGAGCTGTTTTTT
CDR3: CASSVASSGKSSGELFF